These T cell receptor beta chains were read from a single sample in a study of beta chain features in type 1 diabetes. Generated by immunoSEQ multiplex PCR, the TCRdb table keeps only in-frame clones and is missing some. The data show around 140,000 clones, with roughly 10% seen just once and 0.75% held by the top ten. Sequenced material: central memory CD4+ T cells from blood. These receptors were obtained from a young man with type 1 diabetes. CDR3s include the opening cysteine and the closing phenylalanine or tryptophan. Each record gives: CDR3 protein, CDR3 DNA, V gene, J gene, clone size, D gene. D genes are given only for firm matches. The size entry is marked missing in some rows and otherwise reads once, few, many or a size class.

CDR3: CASSLPLGGGRLYEQYF; DNA: TGTGCCAGCAGCCTCCCCTTAGGCGGGGGGCGACTCTACGAGCAGTACTTC; V: TRBV11-2; J: TRBJ2-7; size: few; D: TRBD2
CDR3: CASSGVAQETQYF; DNA: TGTGCCAGCAGTGGGGTAGCTCAAGAGACCCAGTACTTC; V: TRBV2; J: TRBJ2-5; size: many; D: NA
CDR3: CASSQDSRSGTGGYEQYF; DNA: TGTGCCAGCAGCCAAGACTCTAGGAGTGGGACAGGCGGCTACGAGCAGTACTTC; V: TRBV14; J: TRBJ2-7; size: NA; D: TRBD1
CDR3: CASSSELASYEQYF; DNA: TGTGCCAGCAGCTCCGAGCTAGCGAGCTACGAGCAGTACTTC; V: TRBV6-6; J: TRBJ2-7; size: NA; D: NA
CDR3: CASSPGGSGIGELFF; DNA: TGTGCCAGCAGCCCGGGGGGGAGCGGGATCGGGGAGCTGTTTTTT; V: TRBV7-9; J: TRBJ2-2; size: NA; D: TRBD2
CDR3: CASSRQRDSPLHF; DNA: TGTGCCAGCAGTCGACAGCGGGATTCACCCCTCCACTTT; V: TRBV7-8; J: TRBJ1-6; size: NA; D: NA
CDR3: CACMRQGALDTEAFF; DNA: TGTGCCTGCATGCGACAGGGGGCCCTAGACACTGAAGCTTTCTTT; V: TRBV30; J: TRBJ1-1; size: few; D: TRBD1
CDR3: CASSASRDRHYEQYF; DNA: TGTGCCAGCAGCGCCTCCAGGGACAGGCATTACGAGCAGTACTTC; V: TRBV7-2; J: TRBJ2-7; size: few; D: TRBD1
CDR3: CASSPSSAGGYTF; DNA: TGTGCCAGCAGTCCGAGTTCGGCCGGGGGCTACACCTTC; V: TRBV6-5; J: TRBJ1-2; size: few; D: NA
CDR3: CASSVAGQRTGELFF; DNA: TGTGCCAGCAGCGTAGCTGGGCAGAGAACCGGGGAGCTGTTTTTT; V: TRBV9; J: TRBJ2-2; size: NA; D: NA
CDR3: CASSINSGGGSTDTQYF; DNA: TGTGCCAGCAGCATAAATAGCGGGGGGGGGAGCACAGATACGCAGTATTTT; V: TRBV7-2; J: TRBJ2-3; size: few; D: TRBD2
CDR3: CASSFGTSGGKETQYF; DNA: TGCGCCAGCAGCTTCGGGACTAGCGGGGGGAAGGAGACCCAGTACTTC; V: TRBV5-1; J: TRBJ2-5; size: NA; D: TRBD2
CDR3: CASSPDGQYMNTEAFF; DNA: TGTGCCAGCTCACCGGACGGACAGTACATGAACACTGAAGCTTTCTTT; V: TRBV18; J: TRBJ1-1; size: few; D: NA
CDR3: CASSVSSGGAEEQFF; DNA: TGTGCCAGCAGCGTTTCTAGCGGGGGGGCTGAGGAGCAGTTCTTC; V: TRBV9; J: TRBJ2-1; size: many; D: TRBD2
CDR3: CSALGNTIYF; DNA: TGCAGTGCTCTTGGAAACACCATATATTTT; V: TRBV20-1; J: TRBJ1-3; size: few; D: NA
CDR3: CASYRGQETQYF; DNA: TGTGCCAGTTATAGAGGTCAAGAGACCCAGTACTTC; V: TRBV2; J: TRBJ2-5; size: NA; D: NA
CDR3: CASRVGKGASQPQHF; DNA: TGTGCCAGTAGGGTGGGTAAGGGGGCAAGCCAGCCCCAGCATTTT; V: TRBV19; J: TRBJ1-5; size: few; D: TRBD1
CDR3: CASSEWGDGYTF; DNA: TGTGCCAGCAGTGAATGGGGCGATGGCTACACCTTC; V: TRBV25-1; J: TRBJ1-2; size: NA; D: NA
CDR3: CAIRPSGQHNSPLHF; DNA: TGTGCCATCAGGCCGTCGGGACAACATAATTCACCCCTCCACTTT; V: TRBV10-3; J: TRBJ1-6; size: few; D: NA
CDR3: CASSFDRGRDEQYF; DNA: TGTGCCAGCAGCTTCGACAGGGGGCGGGACGAGCAGTACTTC; V: TRBV5-6; J: TRBJ2-7; size: NA; D: TRBD1
CDR3: CASSLRSTNNEQFF; DNA: TGTGCCAGCAGCTTGAGGTCCACAAACAATGAGCAGTTCTTC; V: TRBV11-2; J: TRBJ2-1; size: NA; D: NA
CDR3: CAWSRGDLYEQYF; DNA: TGTGCCTGGAGTCGCGGGGATCTCTACGAGCAGTACTTC; V: TRBV30; J: TRBJ2-7; size: NA; D: NA
CDR3: CASSASGGALRELFF; DNA: TGTGCCAGCAGCGCTAGCGGGGGGGCCCTCCGGGAGCTGTTTTTT; V: TRBV9; J: TRBJ2-2; size: NA; D: TRBD2
CDR3: CASRDDRESYNEQFF; DNA: TGTGCCAGCAGAGACGACAGGGAGTCGTACAATGAGCAGTTCTTC; V: TRBV2; J: TRBJ2-1; size: few; D: TRBD1
CDR3: CASSQDHRGYTEAFF; DNA: TGTGCCAGCAGCCAAGATCACAGGGGGTACACTGAAGCTTTCTTT; V: TRBV7-2; J: TRBJ1-1; size: few; D: TRBD1
CDR3: CASINPGRSNQPQHF; DNA: TGTGCCAGCATCAACCCGGGAAGGAGCAATCAGCCCCAGCATTTT; V: TRBV10-3; J: TRBJ1-5; size: few; D: NA
CDR3: CASSLRRGPGDEQFF; DNA: TGTGCCAGCAGCTTAAGGCGGGGGCCCGGGGATGAGCAGTTCTTC; V: TRBV7-9; J: TRBJ2-1; size: few; D: NA
CDR3: CASSWDSSSYNEQFF; DNA: TGTGCCAGCAGTTGGGACTCGAGCTCCTACAATGAGCAGTTCTTC; V: TRBV7-3; J: TRBJ2-1; size: NA; D: NA